The 17 T cell receptor beta chains below were found in one sample sequenced in a study of cytomegalovirus exposure and HLA in healthy donors. This PCR relied on a set of 60 Vbeta primers and 13 Jbeta primers. Sequenced by immunoSEQ multiplex PCR; TCRdb stores in-frame clones only, minus some. The sample lists 110,000 to 150,000 clones, over 60% occurring once. The sequenced sample was PBMCs. The receptors were sampled from a female donor in good health and CMV-seronegative.

The CDR3 protein is CASSQRLQRQGGEKLFF. In nucleotides, the CDR3 is TGCGCCAGCAGCCAAAGATTACAGAGACAGGGTGGGGAAAAACTGTTTTTT. The chain carries TRBV4-1 and TRBJ1-4, with 7 positions matching TRBD1. Germline CDR1 and CDR2: MGHRA and YSYEKL. The CDR3 length is 17 residues. After removal of 2 bases from V and 8 bases from J, the junction contained 14 bases not matched to a gene.

The chain combines TRBV9 with TRBJ1-2; D is undetermined. The CDR3 loop spans 13 amino acids. Trimming left V 0 bases short and J 3 bases short, with 6 bases between. Germline CDR1 and CDR2: SGDLS and YYNGEE. In nucleotides, the CDR3 is TGTGCCAGCAGCGTAGGAGAGGACTATGGCTACACCTTC. Protein sequence: CASSVGEDYGYTF.

CDR3 sequence: CASSLTGLRETQYF. The CDR3, as DNA: TGTGCCAGCAGCCTTACAGGGCTCAGGGAGACCCAGTACTTC. The chain links TRBV11-3 to TRBJ2-5; D is perhaps TRBD1 (6 bases). CDR1 SGHNT and CDR2 YENEEA come from the germline V gene. There are 14 residues in the CDR3. With 5 bases removed from V and 5 bases from J, the gap between germline ends came to 15 bases.

The V call is TRBV7-9, the J call TRBJ1-3; 7 bases line up with TRBD1. Germline loops: CDR1 SEHNR, CDR2 FQNEAQ (reference sequence). The CDR3 runs 17 residues. J was trimmed by 0 bases and V by 5 bases; bases with no gene match: 10. The CDR3 coding sequence is TGTGCCAGCAGCAGCAGGGGACAGACAGACTCTGGAAACACCATATATTTT. It is translated as CASSSRGQTDSGNTIYF.

This clone has more than one count but fewer than ten. J is TRBJ1-1 and V is TRBV18, with D possibly being TRBD1 (5 bases). Trimming left V 5 bases short and J 1 base short, with 8 bases between. The CDR3 extends over 13 amino acids. Germline CDR1 KGHSH, CDR2 LQKENI. Here the CDR3 reads CASSTGQNTEAFF. In DNA, the CDR3 is TGTGCCAGCTCAACTGGACAGAACACTGAAGCTTTCTTT.

The chain joins TRBV9 to TRBJ2-6; D is uncertain. Germline loops: CDR1 SGDLS, CDR2 YYNGEE. V lost 2 bases to trimming and J lost 0 bases, with 9 bases between them. This CDR3 has 16 amino acids. CDR3 DNA: TGTGCCAGCAGCGTTGCGCCTAGCTCTGGGGCCAACGTCCTGACTTTC. Protein sequence: CASSVAPSSGANVLTF.

The rearrangement links TRBV7-8 to TRBJ2-5; possible D gene TRBD2, 7 bases. The germline V and J ends were trimmed by 2 bases and 10 bases, with 20 bases remaining between them. CDR1 is SGHVS, CDR2 FQNEAQ, per germline. The CDR3 spans 15 residues. CDR3: CASSLLDSPGGSQYF. The CDR3 DNA reads as TGTGCCAGCAGCTTACTGGACAGCCCGGGAGGAAGCCAGTACTTC.

The chain carries TRBV6-1 and TRBJ2-5; D may be TRBD2 (6 bases). The tail of the sequence fits TRBJ2-7 better, so the J call may be wrong. Germline lookup yields CDR1 MNHNS and CDR2 SASEGT. This CDR3 region has 18 residues. This CDR3 is CASSELLPGGNPTYEQYF. DNA of the CDR3: TGTGCCAGCAGTGAATTGTTGCCAGGAGGGAACCCTACCTACGAGCAGTACTTC.

This sequence joins TRBV6-1 and TRBJ2-3, with 13 bases matching TRBD2. The CDR3 runs to 18 residues. Germline trimming cut 4 bases from V and 0 bases from J; bases unmatched to any gene: 7. Germline CDR1 is MNHNS and CDR2 is SASEGT. CDR3 nucleotides: TGTGCCAGCAGTGCCGGACTAGCGGGGGCCCCTAGCACAGATACGCAGTATTTT. It is translated as CASSAGLAGAPSTDTQYF.

The CDR3 nucleotides read TGCGCCAGCAGTGCCTTACAGGGATATGGCTACACCTTC. Its translation: CASSALQGYGYTF. The chain is built from TRBV10-1 and TRBJ1-2; tentatively, D is TRBD1 (6 bases). V was shortened by 4 bases and J by 5 bases, with 11 bases between the two germline ends. CDR1 is WNHNN, CDR2 SYGVQD, per germline (reference sequence). CDR3 size: 13 residues.

V gene TRBV2 combines with J gene TRBJ2-7, with 8 bases aligning to TRBD1. CDR1 is SNHLY, CDR2 FYNNEI, per germline. The CDR3 contains 18 residues. The J segment lost 1 base and the V segment lost 6 bases, leaving 17 bases of the junction unmatched. The CDR3: CASRSDRAFDRRSYEQYF. In DNA, the CDR3 is TGTGCCAGCAGATCGGACAGGGCGTTCGACAGAAGGTCCTACGAGCAGTACTTC.

This clone was seen just once. The J gene is TRBJ1-5, the V gene TRBV7-8; a possible D gene is TRBD1 (5 bases). Germline loops: CDR1 SGHVS, CDR2 FQNEAQ. The CDR3 spans 17 residues. V gave up 5 bases and J gave up 2 bases, with 19 bases separating them. For the CDR3, the DNA is TGTGCCAGCAGCAAAGGGGAGGGTCTTGCTCGCAATCAGCCCCAGCATTTT. Protein sequence: CASSKGEGLARNQPQHF.

This sequence joins TRBV6-5 and TRBJ2-7, with TRBD1 matching over 9 bases. V dropped 5 bases and J dropped 5; count of bases not matched to a gene: 7. The CDR3 covers 14 residues. Germline lookup yields CDR1 MNHEY and CDR2 SVGAGI. Written as DNA, the CDR3 is TGTGCCAGCAGTGAGACAGGGGGTGGCGACGAGCAGTACTTC. It specifies CASSETGGGDEQYF.

The chain recombines TRBV10-3 with TRBJ1-6; no clear D. CDR1 and CDR2 from the germline V gene are ENHRY and SYGVKD. CDR3 length: 11 amino acids. The germline V and J ends were trimmed by 6 bases and 5 bases, with 2 bases remaining between them. The CDR3 bases are TGTGCCATCAGCGATAATTCACCCCTCCACTTT. This codes for CAISDNSPLHF.

The table lists this clone with a few counts. This chain joins TRBV5-1 and TRBJ1-5; no reliable D call. The V end lost 0 bases, the J end lost 4 bases, and 11 bases lay between the germline ends. This CDR3 comprises 15 residues. The germline V gene encodes CDR1 SGHRS and CDR2 YFSETQ. The CDR3 here is CASSLGAGMNQPQHF. CDR3 nucleotides: TGCGCCAGCAGCTTGGGTGCCGGTATGAATCAGCCCCAGCATTTT.

This clone turned up a few times. The chain recombines TRBV7-9 with TRBJ1-1; 8 bases are a match to TRBD1. V shed 6 bases, J shed 1 base, and the junction held 10 bases outside the gene matches. The CDR3 spans 16 residues. The germline gives CDR1 SEHNR, CDR2 FQNEAQ (reference sequence). The DNA of the CDR3 is TGTGCCAGCAGTCAGCAGGGGGCCTCGGCGAACACTGAAGCTTTCTTT. It is translated as CASSQQGASANTEAFF.

This chain links TRBV6-1 with TRBJ1-1, with a weak D call TRBD1 (5 bases). The germline gives CDR1 MNHNS, CDR2 SASEGT. The V gene lost 6 bases and the J gene lost 8 bases, with 10 bases spanning the gap. The CDR3 covers 11 residues. The CDR3 nucleotides read TGTGCCAGCAGCTATGACAGAGAAGCTTTCTTT. This translates into CASSYDREAFF.